This T cell receptor beta chain is from a study of blood T cell repertoires in COVID-19. Study-level background: The United States, Italy and Spain were the sources of the acute and convalescent COVID-19 samples. T cells, B-cell-depleted T cells, or PBMCs supplied cDNA or gDNA.

Sequencing used immunoSEQ multiplex PCR; TCRdb keeps in-frame clones, though not all of them. Seen here are about 160,000 clones, roughly 88% observed once, and the top ten hold about 1.2%. This receptor was obtained from a man aged 55 to 69 who had recovered from COVID-19. Sequencing was performed on peripheral blood.

CDR3 bases: TGTGCCAGCTCCCCCGGGGAGGCAAACTTCTATGGCTACACCTTC. It specifies CASSPGEANFYGYTF. The V and J genes are TRBV18 and TRBJ1-2; D gene unclear. V lost 6 bases, J lost 4 bases, and 18 bases lay in between. Per the germline V gene, CDR1 is KGHSH and CDR2 is LQKENI. This CDR3 has 15 residues.